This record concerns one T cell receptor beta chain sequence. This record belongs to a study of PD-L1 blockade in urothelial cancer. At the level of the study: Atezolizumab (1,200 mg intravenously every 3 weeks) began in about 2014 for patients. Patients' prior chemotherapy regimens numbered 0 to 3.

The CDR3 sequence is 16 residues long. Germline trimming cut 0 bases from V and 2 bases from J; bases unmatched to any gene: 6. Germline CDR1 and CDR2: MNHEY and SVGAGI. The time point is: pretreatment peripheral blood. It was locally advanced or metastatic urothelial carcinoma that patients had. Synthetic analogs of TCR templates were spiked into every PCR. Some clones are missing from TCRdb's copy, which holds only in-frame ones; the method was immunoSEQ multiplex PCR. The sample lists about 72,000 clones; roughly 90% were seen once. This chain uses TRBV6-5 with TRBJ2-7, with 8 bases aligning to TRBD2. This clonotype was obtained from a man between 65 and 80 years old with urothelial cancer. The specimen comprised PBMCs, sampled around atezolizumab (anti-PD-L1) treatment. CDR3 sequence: CASSYSHRGLAYEQYF. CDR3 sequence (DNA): TGTGCCAGCAGTTACTCCCATCGGGGACTAGCCTACGAGCAGTACTTC.